The present TCR beta chain was sequenced within a study of cytomegalovirus exposure and HLA in healthy donors. Broader study findings: In a later analysis, specific HLA alleles were associated with under 20,000 TCR beta sequences at a 0.05 false discovery rate. Most observed TCR sequences were rare, whereas some public TCRs were detected in many donors. About 87% or about 30% of the time was how often most TCR beta V segments were productive, according to an earlier analysis.

Researchers ran the PCR with 60 Vbeta and 13 Jbeta primers. Profiling relied on immunoSEQ multiplex PCR, and the TCRdb table lists in-frame clones only, not all of them. This table has approximately 100,000 clones, approximately 77% appearing once. Worth noting for this clone: What it binds is not known.

V was clipped by 5 bases and J by 4 bases, with 9 bases between them. The V gene's germline CDR1 is SGHTA and CDR2 FQGNSA. The CDR3 covers 12 residues. This sequence was found in a male donor in good health and CMV-seropositive. The gene calls are TRBV7-2 and TRBJ2-7; tentatively, D is TRBD2 (6 bases). The sequencing input was PBMCs. CDR3 sequence: CASSRGNYEQYF. The CDR3 nucleotides read TGTGCCAGCAGCCGCGGGAATTACGAGCAGTACTTC.